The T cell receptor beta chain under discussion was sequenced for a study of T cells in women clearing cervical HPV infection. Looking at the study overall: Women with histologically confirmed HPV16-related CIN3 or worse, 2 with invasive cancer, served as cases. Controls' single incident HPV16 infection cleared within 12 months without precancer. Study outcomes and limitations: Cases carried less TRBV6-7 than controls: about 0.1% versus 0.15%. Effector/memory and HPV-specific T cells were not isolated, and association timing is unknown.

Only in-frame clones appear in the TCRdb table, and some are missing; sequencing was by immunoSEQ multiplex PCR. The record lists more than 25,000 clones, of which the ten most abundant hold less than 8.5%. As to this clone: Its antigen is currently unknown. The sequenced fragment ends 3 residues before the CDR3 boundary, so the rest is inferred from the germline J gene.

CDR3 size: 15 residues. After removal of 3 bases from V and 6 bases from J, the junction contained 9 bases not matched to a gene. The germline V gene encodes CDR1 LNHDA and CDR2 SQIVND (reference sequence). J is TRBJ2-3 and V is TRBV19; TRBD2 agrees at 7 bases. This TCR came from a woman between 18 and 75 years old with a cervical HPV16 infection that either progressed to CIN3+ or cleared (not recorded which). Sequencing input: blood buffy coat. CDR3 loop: CASSIWSGDRDTQYF. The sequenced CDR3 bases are TGTGCCAGTAGTATCTGGAGCGGGGACCGGGATACG.